This passage covers 27 T cell receptor beta chains from one sample sequenced in a study of PD-1 blockade in mismatch repair-deficient tumors. Generated by immunoSEQ multiplex PCR, the TCRdb table keeps only in-frame clones and is missing some. The sample lists some 15,000 clones; nearly 85% were seen once. Sequencing was performed on PBMCs, taken 22 to 25 weeks after starting pembrolizumab. Receptors were obtained from an adult with mismatch repair-deficient cancer.

This clone showed up just a few times. The rearrangement joins TRBV28 to TRBJ2-7; possible D gene TRBD1, 6 bases. V lost 5 bases and J lost 2, with 22 bases in between. This CDR3 comprises 17 residues. Per the germline V gene, CDR1 is MDHEN and CDR2 is SYDVKM. This CDR3 is CASSTIAYAQGPYEQYF. Written as DNA, the CDR3 is TGTGCCAGCAGTACCATTGCGTATGCACAGGGCCCCTACGAGCAGTACTTC.

The J gene is TRBJ2-3, the V gene TRBV6-4, with a weak D call TRBD1 (6 bases). The CDR3 runs 15 residues. The V and J ends lost 4 bases and 3 bases respectively, with 14 bases between them. Germline CDR1 is MRHNA and CDR2 is SNTAGT. In nucleotides, the CDR3 is TGTGCCAGCAGTGGTGGGGGCGCTGGGACAGATACGCAGTATTTT. This encodes CASSGGGAGTDTQYF.

The gene calls are TRBV6-5 and TRBJ1-1; D remains ambiguous. The germline CDR1 and CDR2 sequences are MNHEY and SVGAGI. Deletions cut 7 bases from V and 0 bases from J, with 9 bases between. This CDR3 has 13 amino acids. The CDR3 reads CASTKQLNTEAFF. Here the CDR3 DNA reads TGTGCCAGCACTAAACAGCTGAACACTGAAGCTTTCTTT.

This chain joins TRBV15 and TRBJ1-1; TRBD1 agrees at 9 bases. Losses at the gene ends were 3 bases for V and 6 bases for J; bases not matched to a gene: 5. This CDR3 has 14 residues. Germline V gene data show CDR1 as LNHNV and CDR2 as YYDKDF (reference sequence). DNA for the CDR3: TGTGCCACCAGCAGTCACAGGGGGCGGGCTGAAGCTTTCTTT. It translates to CATSSHRGRAEAFF.

The chain has TRBV18 and TRBJ1-5; TRBD1 is a possible D gene (6 bases). The V and J ends lost 5 bases and 3 bases respectively, with 17 bases between them. Germline lookup yields CDR1 KGHSH and CDR2 LQKENI. The CDR3 contains 16 residues. This CDR3 is CASSSLQGPDNQPQHF. CDR3 bases: TGTGCCAGCTCATCTCTACAGGGACCTGACAATCAGCCCCAGCATTTT.

This chain joins TRBV6-5 and TRBJ1-1; 9 bases agree with TRBD1. Looked up from germline, CDR1 is MNHEY and CDR2 is SVGAGI. The CDR3 runs 13 residues. Germline trimming cut 6 bases from V and 11 bases from J; bases unmatched to any gene: 10. CDR3 sequence (DNA): TGTGCCAGCAGCTTACGATCCGGGACAGGGGCTTTCTTT. Its protein is CASSLRSGTGAFF.

This clone was seen a handful of times. The rearrangement uses TRBV28 and TRBJ2-7; 7 nucleotides agree with TRBD1. The CDR3 is 17 residues long. V lost 7 bases and J lost 3; bases outside the gene matches: 18. CDR1 and CDR2 (germline): MDHEN, SYDVKM. DNA for the CDR3: TGTGCCAGCACCAGCAACGATCTGGGACAGCTGTTCTACGAGCAGTACTTC. Residues: CASTSNDLGQLFYEQYF.

This clone was picked up a small number of times. The rearrangement links TRBV6-5 to TRBJ2-7; D not certain. This CDR3 has 16 residues. Germline-derived CDR1 and CDR2 are MNHEY and SVGAGI. V lost 0 bases and J 2 bases, leaving 14 bases between the germline ends. The CDR3 DNA reads TGTGCCAGCAGTTACTCGAGACAAGGAAGAGCCTACGAGCAGTACTTC. Protein: CASSYSRQGRAYEQYF.

The chain is built from TRBV5-1 and TRBJ1-1, with D possibly TRBD1 on 5 matching bases. Trimming shortened V by 0 bases and J by 1 base, and 10 bases separated the two germline ends. Looked up from germline, CDR1 is SGHRS and CDR2 is YFSETQ. This CDR3 region has 15 residues. The CDR3 loop reads CASSLEPGSNTEAFF. CDR3 DNA sequence: TGCGCCAGCAGCTTGGAGCCAGGGTCGAACACTGAAGCTTTCTTT.

A single count supports this clone. V gene TRBV11-2 combines with J gene TRBJ1-3, with D perhaps TRBD1 (6 bases). Germline CDR1 reads SGHAT; CDR2 reads FQNNGV. V lost 6 bases, J lost 4 bases, and 10 bases lay in between. This CDR3 is 13 amino acids long. CDR3 region: CASRAGDGNTIYF. The CDR3 region has the DNA TGTGCCAGCAGGGCAGGGGACGGAAACACCATATATTTT.

This clone was seen a handful of times. This chain connects TRBV5-1 to TRBJ2-7; a weak D match, TRBD2 (6 bases). The V end was cut by 0 bases, the J end by 3 bases, with 10 bases between. This CDR3 has 14 amino acids. Germline V CDR1 and CDR2: SGHRS, YFSETQ. CDR3: CASSLDGSGYEQYF. The CDR3 nucleotides are TGCGCCAGCAGCTTGGACGGTAGCGGCTACGAGCAGTACTTC.

The gene calls are TRBV30 and TRBJ1-5; D call uncertain. The V gene's germline CDR1 is GTSNPN and CDR2 SVGIG (reference sequence). The CDR3 is 15 amino acids. The ends were cut back, 4 bases at V and 4 bases at J, with 17 bases in the middle. This CDR3 reads CAWTAGFGLNQPQHF. The CDR3 DNA sequence: TGTGCCTGGACGGCAGGTTTTGGCCTGAATCAGCCCCAGCATTTT.

The chain has TRBV11-2 and TRBJ2-3; D not resolved. CDR1 and CDR2 (germline): SGHAT, FQNNGV. Trimming removed 3 bases at V and 0 bases at J, with 7 bases between. The CDR3 contains 14 residues. CDR3 sequence: CASSFVPSTDTQYF. In DNA, the CDR3 is TGTGCCAGCAGCTTTGTCCCTAGCACAGATACGCAGTATTTT.

Written as DNA, the CDR3 is TGTGCCAGCAGCAATTTCGGGGACACTGAAGCTTTCTTT. Residues: CASSNFGDTEAFF. V gene TRBV6-1 combines with J gene TRBJ1-1; D ambiguous. Per the germline V gene, CDR1 is MNHNS and CDR2 is SASEGT. This CDR3 region has 13 residues. Deletions cut 6 bases from V and 3 bases from J, with 11 bases between.

This rearrangement joins TRBV19 to TRBJ1-5; D is uncertain. The length of the CDR3 is 12 residues. From germline, CDR1 is LNHDA and CDR2 SQIVND (reference sequence). V was trimmed by 7 bases and J by 3 bases, leaving 7 bases between them. The CDR3 is CASTSYNQPQHF. The CDR3 coding sequence is TGTGCCAGTACCTCCTACAATCAGCCCCAGCATTTT.

As DNA, the CDR3 is TGTGCCAGCAGCCAAGCACTAGCGGGAGAGCAGTTCTTC. Translation: CASSQALAGEQFF. The rearrangement links TRBV14 to TRBJ2-1, with TRBD2 matching over 10 bases. The CDR3 contains 13 residues. Losses at the gene ends were 1 base for V and 10 bases for J; bases not matched to a gene: 1. Germline CDR1 is SGHDN and CDR2 is FVKESK.

The rearrangement links TRBV7-3 to TRBJ1-1, with D perhaps matching TRBD1 (5 bases). V was pared by 3 bases and J by 4 bases, with 12 bases between. CDR3 length equals 14 residues. The germline CDR1 and CDR2 sequences are SGHTA and FQGTGA. The CDR3 protein is CASSFSQGGTEAFF. CDR3 sequence (DNA): TGTGCCAGCAGCTTCTCGCAGGGAGGCACTGAAGCTTTCTTT. The complete variable domain, with remaining parts taken from reference TRBV7-3 and TRBJ1-1, reads GAGVSQTPSNKVTEKGKYVELRCDPISGHTALYWYRQSLGQGPEFLIYFQGTGAADDSGLPNDRFFAVRPEGSVSTLKIQRTERGDSAVYLCASSFSQGGTEAFFGQGTRLTVV.

The chain is built from TRBV18 and TRBJ1-2, with TRBD1 identical over 7 bases. Germline V gene data show CDR1 as KGHSH and CDR2 as LQKENI. With V trimmed by 0 bases and J by 4 bases, 5 bases remained unmatched. The CDR3 covers 15 residues. The CDR3 spells CASSPPGQIFYGYTF. The CDR3 bases are TGTGCCAGCTCACCACCGGGACAGATATTCTATGGCTACACCTTC.

The V call is TRBV6-1, the J call TRBJ2-7; 8 bases map to TRBD1. This CDR3 spans 15 amino acids. Germline assignment: CDR1 MNHNS and CDR2 SASEGT. The V gene end was trimmed by 4 bases and the J gene end by 2 bases; junction bases not matched to a gene: 7. The CDR3 protein is CASSGRDRPPYEQYF. In DNA, the CDR3 is TGTGCCAGCAGTGGCCGGGACAGGCCCCCCTACGAGCAGTACTTC.

The rearrangement links TRBV29-1 to TRBJ2-4; the D is unclear. Looked up from germline, CDR1 is SQVTM and CDR2 is ANQGSEA. The CDR3 has 13 amino acids. The V gene lost 6 bases and the J gene lost 1 base, with 10 bases spanning the gap. The CDR3 DNA reads TGCAGCGTACGTGATCAGGCCAAAAACATTCAGTACTTC. Encoded protein: CSVRDQAKNIQYF.

The J gene is TRBJ2-2, the V gene TRBV6-1; 7 nucleotides line up with TRBD2. The germline V gene has CDR1 MNHNS and CDR2 SASEGT. The CDR3 spans 16 residues. The ends lost 1 base at V and 4 bases at J; junction bases unmatched: 6. The CDR3 spells CASSEGEGGPTGELFF. The CDR3 DNA sequence: TGTGCCAGCAGTGAAGGGGAGGGAGGGCCCACCGGGGAGCTGTTTTTT.

The chain joins TRBV28 to TRBJ1-2; 9 bases are a match to TRBD1. From germline, CDR1 is MDHEN and CDR2 SYDVKM. J gave up 4 bases and V 6 bases, and 9 bases lay outside the gene matches. This CDR3 has 15 amino acids. This CDR3 reads CASRPQETGGYGYTF. DNA of the CDR3: TGTGCCAGCAGACCCCAGGAGACAGGGGGCTATGGCTACACCTTC.

The chain has TRBV9 and TRBJ1-1, with D hard to call. This CDR3 is built from 14 residues. Germline V gene data show CDR1 as SGDLS and CDR2 as YYNGEE. V gave up 0 bases and J gave up 4 bases, with 10 bases separating them. The DNA for the CDR3 is TGTGCCAGCAGCGTAGCGGGGTCGGGCACTGAAGCTTTCTTT. Translation: CASSVAGSGTEAFF.

This chain uses TRBV5-1 with TRBJ1-1; D is uncertain. The CDR3 length is 13 residues. With 4 bases removed from V and 4 bases from J, the gap between germline ends came to 11 bases. CDR1 and CDR2 from the germline V gene are SGHRS and YFSETQ. The CDR3 reads CASSITLVTEAFF. CDR3 sequence (DNA): TGCGCCAGCAGCATCACATTGGTCACTGAAGCTTTCTTT. Combining the CDR3 with reference TRBV5-1 and TRBJ1-1 gives the whole variable domain KAGVTQTPRYLIKTRGQQVTLSCSPISGHRSVSWYQQTPGQGLQFLFEYFSETQRNKGNFPGRFSGRQFSNSRSEMNVSTLELGDSALYLCASSITLVTEAFFGQGTRLTVV.

The chain couples TRBV18 to TRBJ2-5; D unclear. The CDR3 length is 14 residues. Germline lookup yields CDR1 KGHSH and CDR2 LQKENI. Trimming removed 3 bases from V and 4 bases from J, with 12 bases in between. CDR3: CASSPANLGETQYF. Here the CDR3 DNA reads TGTGCCAGCTCACCTGCGAACCTCGGAGAGACCCAGTACTTC.

This clone was picked up a small number of times. The rearrangement joins TRBV9 to TRBJ2-7; 13 positions match TRBD2. The CDR3 consists of 16 residues. V lost 5 bases to trimming and J lost 1 base; unmatched junction nucleotides: 6. Germline CDR1 is SGDLS and CDR2 is YYNGEE. CDR3 sequence: CASSTTSGRGSYEQYF. The CDR3 DNA is TGTGCCAGCAGTACCACTAGCGGGAGGGGGTCCTACGAGCAGTACTTC.

A few counts support this clone. The rearrangement joins TRBV27 to TRBJ2-7; weak D call: TRBD2 (5 bases). Trimming removed 6 bases at V and 5 bases at J, with 11 bases between. The CDR3 is 12 amino acids. Germline CDR1 MNHEY, CDR2 SMNVEV (reference sequence). The CDR3 DNA reads as TGTGCCAGCAGGGCCACTAGGCACGAGCAGTACTTC. It encodes CASRATRHEQYF.